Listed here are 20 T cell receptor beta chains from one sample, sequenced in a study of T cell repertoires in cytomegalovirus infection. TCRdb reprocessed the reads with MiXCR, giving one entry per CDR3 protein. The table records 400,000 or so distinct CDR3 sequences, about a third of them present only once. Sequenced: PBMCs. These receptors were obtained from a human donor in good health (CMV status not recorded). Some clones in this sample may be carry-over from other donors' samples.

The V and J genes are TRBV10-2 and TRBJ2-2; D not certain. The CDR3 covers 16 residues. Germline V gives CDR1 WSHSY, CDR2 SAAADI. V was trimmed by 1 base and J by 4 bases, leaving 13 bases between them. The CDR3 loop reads CASSEYESGTTGELFF. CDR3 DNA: TGCGCCAGCAGTGAGTACGAGTCAGGAACCACCGGGGAGCTGTTTTTT.

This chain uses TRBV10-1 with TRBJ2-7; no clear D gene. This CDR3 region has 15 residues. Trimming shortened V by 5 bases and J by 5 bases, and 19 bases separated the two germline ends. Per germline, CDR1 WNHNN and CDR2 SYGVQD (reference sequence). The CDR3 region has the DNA TGCGCCAGCAGTTACTTGGGATCCCGGGCGGACGAGCAGTACTTC. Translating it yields CASSYLGSRADEQYF.

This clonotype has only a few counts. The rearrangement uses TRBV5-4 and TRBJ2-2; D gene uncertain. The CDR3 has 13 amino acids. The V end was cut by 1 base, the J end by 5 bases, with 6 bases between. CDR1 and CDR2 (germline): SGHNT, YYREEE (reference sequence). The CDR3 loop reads CASSLTWTGELFF. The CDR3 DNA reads TGTGCCAGCAGCTTGACGTGGACCGGGGAGCTGTTTTTT.

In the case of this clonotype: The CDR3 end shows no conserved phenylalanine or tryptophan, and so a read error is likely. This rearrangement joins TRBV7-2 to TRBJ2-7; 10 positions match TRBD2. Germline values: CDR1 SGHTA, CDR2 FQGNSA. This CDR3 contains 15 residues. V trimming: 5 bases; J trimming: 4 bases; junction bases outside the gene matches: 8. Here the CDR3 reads CASSVGLAVQYEQYL. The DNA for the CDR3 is TGTGCCAGCAGCGTCGGACTAGCGGTCCAATACGAGCAGTACTTA.

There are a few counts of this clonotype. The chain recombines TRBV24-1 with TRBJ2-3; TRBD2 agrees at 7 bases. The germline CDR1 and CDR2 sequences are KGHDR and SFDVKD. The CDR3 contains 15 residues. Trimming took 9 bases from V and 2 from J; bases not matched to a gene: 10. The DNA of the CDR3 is TGTGCCACCGCCAATGGAGGGAGGGACACAGATACGCAGTATTTT. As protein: CATANGGRDTDTQYF.

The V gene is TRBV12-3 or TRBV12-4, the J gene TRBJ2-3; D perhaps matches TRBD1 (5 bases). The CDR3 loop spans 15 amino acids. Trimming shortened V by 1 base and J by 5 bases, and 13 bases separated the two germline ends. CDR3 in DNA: TGTGCCAGCAGTTTAGGTAGGGGTCCTCAAGATACGCAGTATTTT. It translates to CASSLGRGPQDTQYF.

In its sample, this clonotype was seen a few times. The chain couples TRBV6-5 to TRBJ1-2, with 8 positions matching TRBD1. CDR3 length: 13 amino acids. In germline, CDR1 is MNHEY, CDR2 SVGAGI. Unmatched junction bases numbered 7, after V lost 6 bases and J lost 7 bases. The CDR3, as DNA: TGTGCCAGCAGCCCCGACAGGGGTCTTGGCTACACCTTC. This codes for CASSPDRGLGYTF.

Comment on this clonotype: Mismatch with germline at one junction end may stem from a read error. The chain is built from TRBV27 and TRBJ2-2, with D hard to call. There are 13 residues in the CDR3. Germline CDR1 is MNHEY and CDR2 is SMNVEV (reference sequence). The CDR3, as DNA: TGTGCCAGCAGTATGACAAGCACCCGGGAGCTGTTTTTT. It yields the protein CASSMTSTRELFF.

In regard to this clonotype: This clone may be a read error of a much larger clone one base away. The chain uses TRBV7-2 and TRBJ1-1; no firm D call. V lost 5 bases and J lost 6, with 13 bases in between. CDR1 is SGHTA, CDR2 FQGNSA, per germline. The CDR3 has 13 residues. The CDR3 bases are TGTGCCAGCAGCACGGACGGCAACCCTGAAGCTTTCTTT. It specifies CASSTDGNPEAFF. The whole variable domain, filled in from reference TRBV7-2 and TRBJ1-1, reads GAGVSQSPSNKVTEKGKDVELRCDPISGHTALYWYRQSLGQGLEFLIYFQGNSAPDKSGLPSDRFSAERTGGSVSTLTIQRTQQEDSAVYLCASSTDGNPEAFFGQGTRLTVV.

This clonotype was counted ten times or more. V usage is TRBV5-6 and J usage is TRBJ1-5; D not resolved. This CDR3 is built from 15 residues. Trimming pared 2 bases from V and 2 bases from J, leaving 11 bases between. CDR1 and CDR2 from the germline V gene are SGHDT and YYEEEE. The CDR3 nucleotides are TGTGCCAGCAGCTTAGCCGGGGTAGGCAATCAGCCCCAGCATTTT. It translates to CASSLAGVGNQPQHF.

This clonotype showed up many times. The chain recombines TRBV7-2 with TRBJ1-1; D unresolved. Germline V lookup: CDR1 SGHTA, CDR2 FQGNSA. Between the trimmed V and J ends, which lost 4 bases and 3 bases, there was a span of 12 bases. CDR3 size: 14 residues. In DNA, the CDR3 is TGTGCCAGCAGCTACAAGCGTTTTGACACTGAAGCTTTCTTT. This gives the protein CASSYKRFDTEAFF.

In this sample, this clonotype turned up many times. The CDR3, as DNA: TGTGCCAGCAGCCCCCGGAGTGGGGGGAACAATGAGCAGTTCTTC. As protein: CASSPRSGGNNEQFF. V gene TRBV11-2 combines with J gene TRBJ2-1; TRBD2 might be the D (6 bases). With 5 bases removed from V and 5 bases from J, the gap between germline ends came to 16 bases. Germline assignment: CDR1 SGHAT and CDR2 FQNNGV. This CDR3 has 15 residues.

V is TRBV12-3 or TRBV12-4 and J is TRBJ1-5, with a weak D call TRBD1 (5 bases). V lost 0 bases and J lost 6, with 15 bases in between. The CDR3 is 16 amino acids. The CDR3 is CASSLAVATGVQPQHF. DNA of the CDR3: TGTGCCAGCAGTTTAGCGGTGGCCACAGGAGTTCAGCCCCAGCATTTT.

DNA for the CDR3: TGTGCCAGCAGCCAAGACCCTAGCGGGGGGGCCGGCGGGGAGCTGTTTTTT. The encoded protein is CASSQDPSGGAGGELFF. The chain links TRBV3-1 to TRBJ2-2; 12 nucleotides align to TRBD2. The CDR3 totals 17 residues. Germline V lookup: CDR1 LGHDT, CDR2 YNNKEL (reference sequence). V trimming: 0 bases; J trimming: 7 bases; junction bases outside the gene matches: 6.

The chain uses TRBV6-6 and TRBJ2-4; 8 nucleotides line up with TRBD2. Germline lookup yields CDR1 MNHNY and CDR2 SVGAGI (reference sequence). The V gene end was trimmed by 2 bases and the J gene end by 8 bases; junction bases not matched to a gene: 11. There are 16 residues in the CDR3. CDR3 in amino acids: CASSYGGGTPRDIQYF. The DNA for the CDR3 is TGTGCCAGCAGTTACGGCGGGGGGACGCCGCGGGACATTCAGTACTTC.

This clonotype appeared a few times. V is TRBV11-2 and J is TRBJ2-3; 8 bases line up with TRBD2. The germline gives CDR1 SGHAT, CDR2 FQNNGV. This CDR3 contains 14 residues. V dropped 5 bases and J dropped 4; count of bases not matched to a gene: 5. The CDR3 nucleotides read TGTGCCAGCAGCGACGGGGGGGCCTCAGATACGCAGTATTTT. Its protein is CASSDGGASDTQYF.

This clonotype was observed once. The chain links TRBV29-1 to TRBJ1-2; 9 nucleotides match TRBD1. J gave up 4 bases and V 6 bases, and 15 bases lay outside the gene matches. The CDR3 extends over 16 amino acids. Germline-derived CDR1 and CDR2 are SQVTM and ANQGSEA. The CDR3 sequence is CSVTGDTGGAFYGYTF. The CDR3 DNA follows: TGCAGCGTAACGGGTGATACAGGGGGCGCCTTCTATGGCTACACCTTC. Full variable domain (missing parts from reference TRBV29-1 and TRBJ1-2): SAVISQKPSRDICQRGTSLTIQCQVDSQVTMMFWYRQQPGQSLTLIATANQGSEATYESGFVIDKFPISRPNLTFSTLTVSNMSPEDSSIYLCSVTGDTGGAFYGYTFGSGTRLTVV.

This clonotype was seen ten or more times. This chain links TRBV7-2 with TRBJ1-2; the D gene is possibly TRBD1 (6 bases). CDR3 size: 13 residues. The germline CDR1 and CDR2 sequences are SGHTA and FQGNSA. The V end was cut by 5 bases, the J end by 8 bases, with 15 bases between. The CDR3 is CASSPTGLVGYTF. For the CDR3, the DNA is TGTGCCAGCAGCCCTACAGGGCTAGTAGGCTACACCTTC.

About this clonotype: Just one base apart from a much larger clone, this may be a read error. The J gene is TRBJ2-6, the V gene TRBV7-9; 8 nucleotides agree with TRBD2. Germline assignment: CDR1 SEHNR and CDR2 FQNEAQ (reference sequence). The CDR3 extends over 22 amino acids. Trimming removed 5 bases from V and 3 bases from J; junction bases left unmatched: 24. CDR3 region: CASSEKKSVGGGPTYGANVLTF. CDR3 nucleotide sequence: TGTGCCAGCAGCGAGAAAAAGAGCGTGGGCGGGGGGCCGACTTATGGGGCCAACGTCCTGACTTTC.

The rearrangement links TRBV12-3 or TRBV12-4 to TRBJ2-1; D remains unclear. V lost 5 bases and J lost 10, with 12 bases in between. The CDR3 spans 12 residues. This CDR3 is CASSKSTEEQFF. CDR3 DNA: TGTGCCAGCAGTAAGAGCACGGAGGAGCAGTTCTTC.